This T cell receptor beta chain came from a study of blood T cell repertoires in COVID-19. Study overall: Donors in the United States, Italy and Spain gave samples during acute or convalescent COVID-19. T cells, B-cell-depleted T cells, or PBMCs supplied cDNA or gDNA.

This clone has more than one count but fewer than ten. Other DNA sequences within the sample encode an identical CDR3. The assay was immunoSEQ multiplex PCR, and TCRdb's table has in-frame clones only and misses some. The data contain about 100,000 clones, around four fifths of them singletons. This CDR3 contains 15 residues. The ends were cut back, 2 bases at V and 0 bases at J, with 9 bases in the middle. CDR1 is SGHDT and CDR2 is YYEEEE in the germline V gene. This receptor was identified in a woman in her 70s with acute or convalescent COVID-19. Material: peripheral blood. This sequence joins TRBV5-6 and TRBJ1-3; the D is unclear. CDR3 coding DNA: TGTGCCAGCAGCTTTAGCTCTGGCTCTGGAAACACCATATATTTT. This codes for CASSFSSGSGNTIYF.